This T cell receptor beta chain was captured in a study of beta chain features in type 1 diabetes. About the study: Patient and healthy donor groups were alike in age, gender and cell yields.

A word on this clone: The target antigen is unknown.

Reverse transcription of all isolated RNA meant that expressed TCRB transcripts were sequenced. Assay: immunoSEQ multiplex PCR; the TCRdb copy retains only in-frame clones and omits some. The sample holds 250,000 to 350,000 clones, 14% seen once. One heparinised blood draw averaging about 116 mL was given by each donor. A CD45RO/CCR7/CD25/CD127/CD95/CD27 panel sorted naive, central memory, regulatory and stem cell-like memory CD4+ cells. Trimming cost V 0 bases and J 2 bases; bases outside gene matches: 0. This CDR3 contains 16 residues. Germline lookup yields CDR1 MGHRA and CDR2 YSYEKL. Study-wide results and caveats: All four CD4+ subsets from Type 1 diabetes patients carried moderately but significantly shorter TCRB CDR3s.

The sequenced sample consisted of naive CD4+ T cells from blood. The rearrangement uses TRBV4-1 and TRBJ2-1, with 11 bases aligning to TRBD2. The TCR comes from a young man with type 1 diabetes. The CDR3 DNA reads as TGCGCCAGCAGCCAAGATAGCGGGAGGGCCTACAATGAGCAGTTCTTC. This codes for CASSQDSGRAYNEQFF.